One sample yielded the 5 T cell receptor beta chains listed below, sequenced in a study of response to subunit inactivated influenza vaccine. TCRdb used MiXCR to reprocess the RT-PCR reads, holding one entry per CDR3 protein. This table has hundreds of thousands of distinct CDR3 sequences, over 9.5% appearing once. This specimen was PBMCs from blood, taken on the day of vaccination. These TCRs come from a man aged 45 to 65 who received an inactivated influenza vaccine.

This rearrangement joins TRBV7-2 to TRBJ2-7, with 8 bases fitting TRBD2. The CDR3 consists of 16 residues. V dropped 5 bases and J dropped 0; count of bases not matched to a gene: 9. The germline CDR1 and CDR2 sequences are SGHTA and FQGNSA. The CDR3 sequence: CASSPGLAASSYEQYF. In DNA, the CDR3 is TGTGCCAGCAGCCCCGGACTAGCCGCGAGCTCCTACGAGCAGTACTTC.

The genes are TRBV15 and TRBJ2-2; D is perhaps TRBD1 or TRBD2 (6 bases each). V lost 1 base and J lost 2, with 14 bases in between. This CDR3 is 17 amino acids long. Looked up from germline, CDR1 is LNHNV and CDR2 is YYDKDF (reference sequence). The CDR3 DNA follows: TGTGCCACCAGCAGAGTTAATATGGGGGGCAACACCGGGGAGCTGTTTTTT. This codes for CATSRVNMGGNTGELFF.

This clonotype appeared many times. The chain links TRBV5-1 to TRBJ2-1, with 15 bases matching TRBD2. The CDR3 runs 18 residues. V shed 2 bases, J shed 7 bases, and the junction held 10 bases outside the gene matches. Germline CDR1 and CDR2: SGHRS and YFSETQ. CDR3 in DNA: TGCGCCAGCAGCTTAGGACTAGCGGGAGGGCCCGGTTCTAATGAGCAGTTCTTC. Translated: CASSLGLAGGPGSNEQFF.

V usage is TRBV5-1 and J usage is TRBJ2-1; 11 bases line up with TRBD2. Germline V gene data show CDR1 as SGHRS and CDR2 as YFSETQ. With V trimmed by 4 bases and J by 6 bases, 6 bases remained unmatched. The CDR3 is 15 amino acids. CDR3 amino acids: CASSPSGRSGNEQFF. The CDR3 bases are TGCGCCAGCAGCCCTAGCGGGAGGAGTGGCAATGAGCAGTTCTTC.

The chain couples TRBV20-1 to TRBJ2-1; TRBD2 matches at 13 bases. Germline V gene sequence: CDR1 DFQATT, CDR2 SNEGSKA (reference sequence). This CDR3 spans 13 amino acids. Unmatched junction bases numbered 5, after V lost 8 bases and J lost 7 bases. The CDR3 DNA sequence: TGCAGTAGTCCGGGACTAGCGGGGAATGAGCAGTTCTTC. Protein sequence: CSSPGLAGNEQFF.